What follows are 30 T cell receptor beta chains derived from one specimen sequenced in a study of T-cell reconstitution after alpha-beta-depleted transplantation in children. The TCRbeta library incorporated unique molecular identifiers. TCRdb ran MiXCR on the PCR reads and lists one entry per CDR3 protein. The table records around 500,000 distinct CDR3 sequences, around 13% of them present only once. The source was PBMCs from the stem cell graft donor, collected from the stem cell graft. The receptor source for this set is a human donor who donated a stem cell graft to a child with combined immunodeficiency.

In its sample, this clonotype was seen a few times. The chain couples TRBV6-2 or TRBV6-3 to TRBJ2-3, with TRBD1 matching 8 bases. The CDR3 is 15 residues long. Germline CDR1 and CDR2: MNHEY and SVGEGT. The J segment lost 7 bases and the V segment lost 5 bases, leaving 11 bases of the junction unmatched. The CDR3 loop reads CASSPRQGSKHTQYF. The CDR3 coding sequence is TGTGCCAGCAGTCCCCGACAGGGGAGCAAGCATACGCAGTATTTT.

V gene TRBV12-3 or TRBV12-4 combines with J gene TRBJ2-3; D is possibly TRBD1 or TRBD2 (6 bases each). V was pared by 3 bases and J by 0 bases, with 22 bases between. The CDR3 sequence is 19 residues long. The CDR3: CASSFRRGLQRASTDTQYF. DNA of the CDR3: TGTGCCAGCAGTTTCCGTCGGGGGCTGCAGAGGGCTAGCACAGATACGCAGTATTTT.

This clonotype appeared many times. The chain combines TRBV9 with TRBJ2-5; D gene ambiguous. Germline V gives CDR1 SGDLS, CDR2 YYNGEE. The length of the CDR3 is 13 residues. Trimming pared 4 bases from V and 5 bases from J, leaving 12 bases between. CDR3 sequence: CASSPRVRETQYF. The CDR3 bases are TGTGCCAGCAGCCCAAGGGTCCGGGAGACCCAGTACTTC.

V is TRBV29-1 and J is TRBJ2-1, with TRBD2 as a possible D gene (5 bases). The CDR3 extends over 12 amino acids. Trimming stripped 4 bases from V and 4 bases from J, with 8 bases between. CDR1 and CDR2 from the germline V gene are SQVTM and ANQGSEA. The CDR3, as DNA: TGCAGCGTTGGGACTCAGTACAATGAGCAGTTCTTC. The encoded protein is CSVGTQYNEQFF.

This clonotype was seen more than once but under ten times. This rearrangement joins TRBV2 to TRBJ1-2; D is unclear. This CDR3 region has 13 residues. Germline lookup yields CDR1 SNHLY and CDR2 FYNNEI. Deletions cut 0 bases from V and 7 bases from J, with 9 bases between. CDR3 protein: CASSEAPVGGYTF. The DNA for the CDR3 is TGTGCCAGCAGTGAAGCGCCAGTAGGTGGCTACACCTTC.

The CDR3 bases are TGTGCCTGGAGGGGACAGGGGAGCACTGAAGCTTTCTTT. Translated, it gives CAWRGQGSTEAFF. The gene calls are TRBV30 and TRBJ1-1; the match to TRBD1 covers 10 bases. The CDR3 sequence is 13 residues long. Losses at the gene ends were 3 bases for V and 4 bases for J; bases not matched to a gene: 2. The V gene's germline CDR1 is GTSNPN and CDR2 SVGIG (reference sequence). Variable domain in full (rest from reference TRBV30 and TRBJ1-1): SQTIHQWPATLVQPVGSPLSLECTVEGTSNPNLYWYRQAAGRGLQLLFYSVGIGQISSEVPQNLSASRPQDRQFILSSKKLLLSDSGFYLCAWRGQGSTEAFFGQGTRLTVV.

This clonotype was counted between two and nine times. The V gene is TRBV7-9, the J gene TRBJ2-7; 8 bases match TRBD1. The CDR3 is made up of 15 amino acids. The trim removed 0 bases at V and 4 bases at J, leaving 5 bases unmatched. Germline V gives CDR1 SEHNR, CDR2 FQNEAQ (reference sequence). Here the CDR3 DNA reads TGTGCCAGCAGCTTAGCGCAAGGACAGGGATACGAGCAGTACTTC. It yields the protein CASSLAQGQGYEQYF.

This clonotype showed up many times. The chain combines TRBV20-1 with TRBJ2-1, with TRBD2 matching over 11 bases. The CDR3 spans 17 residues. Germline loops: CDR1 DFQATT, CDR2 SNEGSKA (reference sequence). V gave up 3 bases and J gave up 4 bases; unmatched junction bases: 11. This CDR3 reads CSASTGTSGRIYNEQFF. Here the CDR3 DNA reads TGCAGTGCTAGTACCGGGACTAGCGGCCGGATTTACAATGAGCAGTTCTTC.

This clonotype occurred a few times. The CDR3 region is CASSFAIGMLSGETQYF. The CDR3 bases are TGTGCCAGCAGCTTCGCGATAGGAATGCTGTCGGGGGAGACCCAGTACTTC. The V and J genes are TRBV13 and TRBJ2-5; possible D gene TRBD2, 5 bases. Between the trimmed V and J ends, which lost 3 bases and 5 bases, there was a span of 22 bases. Germline-derived CDR1 and CDR2 are PRHDT and FYEKMQ (reference sequence). The CDR3 totals 17 residues.

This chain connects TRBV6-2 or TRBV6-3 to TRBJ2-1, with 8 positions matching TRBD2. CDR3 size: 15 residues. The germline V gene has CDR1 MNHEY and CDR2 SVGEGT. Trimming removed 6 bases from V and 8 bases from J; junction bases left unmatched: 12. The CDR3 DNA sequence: TGTGCCAGCAGCTTCGAAGAGACTAGCGAGGATGAGCAGTTCTTC. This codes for CASSFEETSEDEQFF.

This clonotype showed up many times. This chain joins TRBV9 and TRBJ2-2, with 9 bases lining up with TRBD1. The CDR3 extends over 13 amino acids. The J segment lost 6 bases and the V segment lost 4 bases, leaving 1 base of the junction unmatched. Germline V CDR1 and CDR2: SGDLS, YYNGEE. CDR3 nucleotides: TGTGCCAGCAGCCGGACAGGGGCCGGGGAGCTGTTTTTT. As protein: CASSRTGAGELFF.

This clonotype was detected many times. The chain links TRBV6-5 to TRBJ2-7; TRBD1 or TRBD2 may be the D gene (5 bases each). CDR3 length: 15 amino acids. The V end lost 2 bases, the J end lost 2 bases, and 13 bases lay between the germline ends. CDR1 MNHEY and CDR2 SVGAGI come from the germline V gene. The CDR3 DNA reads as TGTGCCAGCAGTTACAGAGGGACGGCCACCTACGAGCAGTACTTC. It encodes CASSYRGTATYEQYF.

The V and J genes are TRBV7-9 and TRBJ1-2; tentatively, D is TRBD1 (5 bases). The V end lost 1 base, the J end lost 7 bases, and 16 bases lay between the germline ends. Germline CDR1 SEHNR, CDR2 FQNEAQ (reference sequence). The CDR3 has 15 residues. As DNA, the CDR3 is TGTGCCAGCAGCTTAGATCCGGGGGTGTTCTTTGGCTACACCTTC. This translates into CASSLDPGVFFGYTF. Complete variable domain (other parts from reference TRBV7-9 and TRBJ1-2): DTGVSQNPRHKITKRGQNVTFRCDPISEHNRLYWYRQTLGQGPEFLTYFQNEAQLEKSRLLSDRFSAERPKGSFSTLEIQRTEQGDSAMYLCASSLDPGVFFGYTFGSGTRLTVV.

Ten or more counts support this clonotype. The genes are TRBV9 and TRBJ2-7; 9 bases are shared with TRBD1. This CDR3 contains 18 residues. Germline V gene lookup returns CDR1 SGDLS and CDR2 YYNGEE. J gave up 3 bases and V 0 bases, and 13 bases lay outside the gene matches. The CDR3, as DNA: TGTGCCAGCAGCGTAGATTCCGGAACCGGGACAGGGATCTACGAGCAGTACTTC. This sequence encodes CASSVDSGTGTGIYEQYF.

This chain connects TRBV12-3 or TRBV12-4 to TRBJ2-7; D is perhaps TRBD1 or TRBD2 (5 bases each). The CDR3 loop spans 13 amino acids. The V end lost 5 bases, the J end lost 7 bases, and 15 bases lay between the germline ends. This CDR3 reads CASSPGTSWEQYF. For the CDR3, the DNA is TGTGCCAGCAGTCCCGGGACCAGCTGGGAGCAGTACTTC.

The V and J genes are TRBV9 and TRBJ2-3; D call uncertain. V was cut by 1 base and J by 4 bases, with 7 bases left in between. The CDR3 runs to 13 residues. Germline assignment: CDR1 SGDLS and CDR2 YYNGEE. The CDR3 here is CASSVNGADTQYF. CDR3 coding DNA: TGTGCCAGCAGCGTAAACGGCGCAGATACGCAGTATTTT. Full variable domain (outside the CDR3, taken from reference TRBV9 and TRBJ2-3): DSGVTQTPKHLITATGQRVTLRCSPRSGDLSVYWYQQSLDQGLQFLIQYYNGEERAKGNILERFSAQQFPDLHSELNLSSLELGDSALYFCASSVNGADTQYFGPGTRLTVL.

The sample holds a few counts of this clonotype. The CDR3 loop is CAWSVPRGQTNSPLHF. The CDR3, as DNA: TGTGCCTGGAGTGTACCCCGGGGACAGACTAATTCACCCCTCCACTTT. The gene calls are TRBV30 and TRBJ1-6; the match to TRBD1 covers 7 bases. CDR3 length equals 16 residues. Germline V lookup: CDR1 GTSNPN, CDR2 SVGIG (reference sequence). With 0 bases clipped from V and 6 bases from J, the junction kept 8 bases outside the gene matches.

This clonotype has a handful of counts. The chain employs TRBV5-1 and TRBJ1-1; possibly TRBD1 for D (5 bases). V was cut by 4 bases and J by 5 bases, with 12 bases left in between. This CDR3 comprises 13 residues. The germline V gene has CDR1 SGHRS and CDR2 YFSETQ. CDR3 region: CASSNQGLTEAFF. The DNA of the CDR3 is TGCGCCAGCAGCAATCAGGGATTAACTGAAGCTTTCTTT.

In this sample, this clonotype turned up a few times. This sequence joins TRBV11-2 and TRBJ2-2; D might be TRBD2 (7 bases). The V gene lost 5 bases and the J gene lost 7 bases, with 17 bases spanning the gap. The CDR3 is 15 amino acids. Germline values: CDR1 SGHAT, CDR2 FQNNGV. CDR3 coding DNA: TGTGCCAGCAGCCCCCAGGGGCGGGAGAGCGGGGAGCTGTTTTTT. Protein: CASSPQGRESGELFF.

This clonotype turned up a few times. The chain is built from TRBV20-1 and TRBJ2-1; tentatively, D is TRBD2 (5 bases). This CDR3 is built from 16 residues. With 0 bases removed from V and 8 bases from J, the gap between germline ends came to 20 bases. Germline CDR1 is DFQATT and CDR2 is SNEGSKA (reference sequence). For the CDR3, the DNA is TGCAGTGCTAGAGAGCTGCGAAATTCGGGGTGGTATGAGCAGTTCTTC. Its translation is CSARELRNSGWYEQFF.

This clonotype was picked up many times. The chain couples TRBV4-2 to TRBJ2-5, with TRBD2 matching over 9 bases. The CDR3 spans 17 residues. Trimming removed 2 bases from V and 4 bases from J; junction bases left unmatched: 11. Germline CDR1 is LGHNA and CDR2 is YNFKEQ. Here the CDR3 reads CASSQRPWTSDGETQYF. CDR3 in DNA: TGTGCCAGCAGCCAACGCCCATGGACTAGCGATGGAGAGACCCAGTACTTC.

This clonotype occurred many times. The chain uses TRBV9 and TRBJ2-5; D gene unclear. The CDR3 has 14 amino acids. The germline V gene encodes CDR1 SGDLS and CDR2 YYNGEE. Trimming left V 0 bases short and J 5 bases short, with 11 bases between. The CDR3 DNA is TGTGCCAGCAGCGTAGCTGGATCTCGGGAGACCCAGTACTTC. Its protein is CASSVAGSRETQYF.

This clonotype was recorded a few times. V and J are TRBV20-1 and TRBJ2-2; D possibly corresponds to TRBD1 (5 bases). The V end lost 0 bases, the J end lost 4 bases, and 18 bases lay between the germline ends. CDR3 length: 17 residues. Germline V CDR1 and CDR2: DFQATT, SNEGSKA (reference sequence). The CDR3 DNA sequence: TGCAGTGCTAGAGATCCGCGTCAGGGTGACCCCACCGGGGAGCTGTTTTTT. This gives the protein CSARDPRQGDPTGELFF.

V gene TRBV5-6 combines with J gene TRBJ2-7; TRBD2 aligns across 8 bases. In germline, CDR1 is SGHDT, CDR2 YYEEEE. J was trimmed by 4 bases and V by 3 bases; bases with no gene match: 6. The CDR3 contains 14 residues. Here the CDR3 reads CASSSPGLEYEQYF. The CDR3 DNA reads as TGTGCCAGCAGCTCCCCGGGACTAGAATACGAGCAGTACTTC.

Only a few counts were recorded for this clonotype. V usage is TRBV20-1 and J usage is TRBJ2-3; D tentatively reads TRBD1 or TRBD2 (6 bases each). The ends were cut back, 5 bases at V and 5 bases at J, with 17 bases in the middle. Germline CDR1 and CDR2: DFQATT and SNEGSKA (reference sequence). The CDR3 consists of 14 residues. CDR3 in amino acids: CSARRSGAGDTQYF. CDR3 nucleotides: TGCAGTGCTCGAAGGTCGGGGGCCGGAGATACGCAGTATTTT.

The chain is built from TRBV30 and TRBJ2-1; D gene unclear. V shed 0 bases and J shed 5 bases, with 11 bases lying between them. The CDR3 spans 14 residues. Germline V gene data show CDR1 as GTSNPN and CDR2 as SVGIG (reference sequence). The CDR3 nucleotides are TGTGCCTGGAGTGTTGGCCTACGCCACAATGAGCAGTTCTTC. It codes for CAWSVGLRHNEQFF.

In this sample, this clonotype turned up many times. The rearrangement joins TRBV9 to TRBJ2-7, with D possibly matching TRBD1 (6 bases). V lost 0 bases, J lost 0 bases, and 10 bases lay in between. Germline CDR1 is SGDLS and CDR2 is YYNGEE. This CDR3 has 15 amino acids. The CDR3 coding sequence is TGTGCCAGCAGCGTAGAAGGGGGATCCTCCTACGAGCAGTACTTC. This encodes CASSVEGGSSYEQYF.

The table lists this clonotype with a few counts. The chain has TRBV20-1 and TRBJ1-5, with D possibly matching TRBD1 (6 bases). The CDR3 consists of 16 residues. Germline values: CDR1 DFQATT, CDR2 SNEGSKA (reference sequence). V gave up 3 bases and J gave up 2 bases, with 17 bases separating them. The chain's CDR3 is CSASWGLRSGNQPQHF. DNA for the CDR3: TGCAGTGCTAGTTGGGGGCTAAGGAGCGGCAATCAGCCCCAGCATTTT.

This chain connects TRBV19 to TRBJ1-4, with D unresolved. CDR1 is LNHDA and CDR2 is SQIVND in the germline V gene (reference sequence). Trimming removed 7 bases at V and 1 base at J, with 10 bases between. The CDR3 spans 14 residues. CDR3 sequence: CASTVVVTNEKLFF. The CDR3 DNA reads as TGTGCCAGTACCGTAGTTGTAACTAATGAAAAACTGTTTTTT.

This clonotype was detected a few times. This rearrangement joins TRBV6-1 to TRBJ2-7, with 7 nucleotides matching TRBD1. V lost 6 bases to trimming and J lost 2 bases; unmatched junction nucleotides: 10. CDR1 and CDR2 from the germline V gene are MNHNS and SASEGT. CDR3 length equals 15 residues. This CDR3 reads CASSVWGTETYEQYF. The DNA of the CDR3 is TGTGCCAGCAGCGTCTGGGGGACAGAAACCTACGAGCAGTACTTC.